This T cell receptor beta chain comes out of a study of T cells in Graves' hyperthyroidism and ophthalmopathy. TCR beta CDR3 sequences were amplified from RNA transcripts. The HTBI set primed first-round TCR CDR3 RT-PCR. TCRdb independently ran MiXCR on the multiplex PCR reads; one entry per CDR3 protein. Of 80,000 to 100,000 distinct CDR3 sequences listed, 40% are singletons. A note on this clonotype: The antigen remains undetermined.

General study points: The model forecast ophthalmopathy, anticipating it by a median about six months before onset.

V lost 1 base and J 10 bases, leaving 4 bases between the germline ends. This CDR3 spans 10 amino acids. CDR1 and CDR2 from the germline V gene are SGHVS and FNYEAQ. The TCR comes from a woman aged 25 to 39 with Graves' hyperthyroidism. The sample taken for sequencing was peripheral blood or thyroid tissue (not recorded which). The chain is built from TRBV7-6 and TRBJ2-5, with no clear D. CDR3 protein: CASSLEGQYF. CDR3 DNA sequence: TGTGCCAGCAGCTTAGAGGGCCAGTACTTC.